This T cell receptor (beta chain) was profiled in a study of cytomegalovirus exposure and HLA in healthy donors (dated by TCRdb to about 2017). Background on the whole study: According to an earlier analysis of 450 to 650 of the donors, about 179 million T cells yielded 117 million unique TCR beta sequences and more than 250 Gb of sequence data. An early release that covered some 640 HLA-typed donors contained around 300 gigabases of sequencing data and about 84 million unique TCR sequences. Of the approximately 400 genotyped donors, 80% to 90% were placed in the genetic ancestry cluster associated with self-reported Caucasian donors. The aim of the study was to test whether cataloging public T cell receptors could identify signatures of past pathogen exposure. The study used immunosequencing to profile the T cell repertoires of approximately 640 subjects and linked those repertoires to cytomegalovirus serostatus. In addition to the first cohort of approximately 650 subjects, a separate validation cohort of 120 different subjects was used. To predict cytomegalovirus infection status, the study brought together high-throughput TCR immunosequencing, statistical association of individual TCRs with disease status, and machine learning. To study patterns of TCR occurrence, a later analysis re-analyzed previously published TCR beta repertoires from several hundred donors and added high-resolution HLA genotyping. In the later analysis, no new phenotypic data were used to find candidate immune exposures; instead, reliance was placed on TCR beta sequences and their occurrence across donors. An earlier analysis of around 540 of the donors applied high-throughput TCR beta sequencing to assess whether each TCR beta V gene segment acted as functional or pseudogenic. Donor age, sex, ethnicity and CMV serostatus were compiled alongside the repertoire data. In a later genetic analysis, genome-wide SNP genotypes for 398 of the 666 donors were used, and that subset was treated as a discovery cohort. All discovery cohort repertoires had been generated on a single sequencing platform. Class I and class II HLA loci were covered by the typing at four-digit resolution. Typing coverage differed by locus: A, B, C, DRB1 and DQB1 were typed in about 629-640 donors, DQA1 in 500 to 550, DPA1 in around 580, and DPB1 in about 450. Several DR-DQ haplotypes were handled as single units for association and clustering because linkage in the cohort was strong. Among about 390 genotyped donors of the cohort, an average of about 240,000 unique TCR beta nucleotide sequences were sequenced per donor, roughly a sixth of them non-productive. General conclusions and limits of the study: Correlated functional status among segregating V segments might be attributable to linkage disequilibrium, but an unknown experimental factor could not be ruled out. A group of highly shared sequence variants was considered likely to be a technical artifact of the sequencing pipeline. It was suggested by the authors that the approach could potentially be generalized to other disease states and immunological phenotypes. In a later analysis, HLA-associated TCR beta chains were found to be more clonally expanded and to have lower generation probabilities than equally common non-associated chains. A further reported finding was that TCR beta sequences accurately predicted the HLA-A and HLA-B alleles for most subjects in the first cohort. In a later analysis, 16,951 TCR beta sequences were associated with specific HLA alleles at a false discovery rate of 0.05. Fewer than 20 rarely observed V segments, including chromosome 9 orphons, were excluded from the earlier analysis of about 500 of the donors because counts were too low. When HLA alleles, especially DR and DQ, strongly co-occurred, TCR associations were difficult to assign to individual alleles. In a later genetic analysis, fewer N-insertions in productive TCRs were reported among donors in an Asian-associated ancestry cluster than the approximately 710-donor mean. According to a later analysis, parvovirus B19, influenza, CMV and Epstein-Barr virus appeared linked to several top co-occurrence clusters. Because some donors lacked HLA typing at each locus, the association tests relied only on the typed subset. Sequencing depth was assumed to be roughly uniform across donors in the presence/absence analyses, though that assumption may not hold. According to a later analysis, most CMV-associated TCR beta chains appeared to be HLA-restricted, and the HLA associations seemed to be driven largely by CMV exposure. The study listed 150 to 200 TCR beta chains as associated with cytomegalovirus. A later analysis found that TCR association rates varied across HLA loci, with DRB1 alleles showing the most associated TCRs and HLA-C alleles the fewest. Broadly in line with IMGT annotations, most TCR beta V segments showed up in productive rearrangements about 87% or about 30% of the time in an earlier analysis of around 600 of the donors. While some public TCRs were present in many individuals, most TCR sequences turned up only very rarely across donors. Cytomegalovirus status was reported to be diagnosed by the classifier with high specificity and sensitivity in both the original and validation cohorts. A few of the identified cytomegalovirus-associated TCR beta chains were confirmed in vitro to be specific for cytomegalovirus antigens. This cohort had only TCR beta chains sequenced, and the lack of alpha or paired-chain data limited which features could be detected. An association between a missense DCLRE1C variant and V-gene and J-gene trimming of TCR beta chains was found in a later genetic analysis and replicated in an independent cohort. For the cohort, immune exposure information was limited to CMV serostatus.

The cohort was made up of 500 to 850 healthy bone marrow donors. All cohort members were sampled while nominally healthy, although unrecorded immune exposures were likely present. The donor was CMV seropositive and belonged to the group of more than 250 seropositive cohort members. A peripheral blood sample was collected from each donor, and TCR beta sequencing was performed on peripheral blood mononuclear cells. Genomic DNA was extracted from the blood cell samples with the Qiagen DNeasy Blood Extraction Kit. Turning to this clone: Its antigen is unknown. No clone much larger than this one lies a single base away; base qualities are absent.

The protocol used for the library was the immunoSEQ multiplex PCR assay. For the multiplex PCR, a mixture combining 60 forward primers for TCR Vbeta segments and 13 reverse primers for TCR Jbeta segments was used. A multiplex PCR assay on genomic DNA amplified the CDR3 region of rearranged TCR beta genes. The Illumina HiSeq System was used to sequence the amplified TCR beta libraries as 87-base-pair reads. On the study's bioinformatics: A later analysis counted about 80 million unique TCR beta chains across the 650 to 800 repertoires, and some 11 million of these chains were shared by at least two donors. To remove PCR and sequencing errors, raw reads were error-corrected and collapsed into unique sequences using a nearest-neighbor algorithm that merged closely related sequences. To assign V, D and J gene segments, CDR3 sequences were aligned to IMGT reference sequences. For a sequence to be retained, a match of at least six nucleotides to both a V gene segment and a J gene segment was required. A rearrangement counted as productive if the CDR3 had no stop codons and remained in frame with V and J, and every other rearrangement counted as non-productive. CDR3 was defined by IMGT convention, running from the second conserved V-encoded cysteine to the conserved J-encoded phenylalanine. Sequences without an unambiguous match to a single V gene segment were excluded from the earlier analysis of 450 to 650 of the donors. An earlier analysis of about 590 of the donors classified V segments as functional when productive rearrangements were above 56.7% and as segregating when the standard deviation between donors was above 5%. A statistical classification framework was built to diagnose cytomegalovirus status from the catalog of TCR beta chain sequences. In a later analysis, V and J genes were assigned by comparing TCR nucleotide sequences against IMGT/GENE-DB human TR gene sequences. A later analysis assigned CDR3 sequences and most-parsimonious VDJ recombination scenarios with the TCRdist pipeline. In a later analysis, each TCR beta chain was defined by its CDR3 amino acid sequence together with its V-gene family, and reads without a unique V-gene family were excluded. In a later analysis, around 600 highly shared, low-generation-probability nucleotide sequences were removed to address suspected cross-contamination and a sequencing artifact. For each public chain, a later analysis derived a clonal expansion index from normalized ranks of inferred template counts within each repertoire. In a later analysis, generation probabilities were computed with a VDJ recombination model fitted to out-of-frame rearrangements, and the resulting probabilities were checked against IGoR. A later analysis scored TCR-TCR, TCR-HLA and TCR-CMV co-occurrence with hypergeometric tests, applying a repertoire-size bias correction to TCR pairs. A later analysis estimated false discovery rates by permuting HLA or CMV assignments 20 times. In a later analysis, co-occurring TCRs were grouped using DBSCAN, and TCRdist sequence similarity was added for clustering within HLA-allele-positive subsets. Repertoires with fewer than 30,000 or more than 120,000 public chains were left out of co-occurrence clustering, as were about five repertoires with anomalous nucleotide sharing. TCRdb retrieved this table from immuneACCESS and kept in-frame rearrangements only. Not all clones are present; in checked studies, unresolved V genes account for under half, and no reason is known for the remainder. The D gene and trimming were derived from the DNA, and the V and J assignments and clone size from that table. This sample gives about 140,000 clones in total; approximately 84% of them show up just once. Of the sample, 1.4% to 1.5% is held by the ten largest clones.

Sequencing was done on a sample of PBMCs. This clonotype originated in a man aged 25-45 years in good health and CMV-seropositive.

In nucleotide form, the sequence is TGTGCCAGCAGTTTAGTAGCGGGAGGTTACAATGAGCAGTTCTTC. Its coded protein is CASSLVAGGYNEQFF. The chain uses TRBV28 and TRBJ2-1; TRBD2 matches 10 bases in the middle. The germline V gene encodes CDR1 MDHEN and CDR2 SYDVKM. Including cysteine and phenylalanine, the CDR3 has 15 amino acids. Just CDR3 DNA is preserved here, 45 bases in frame from base 1. From V the trimming removes 2 bases and from J it removes 4 bases, while the gene matches leave 2 bases of the junction unaccounted for. Reference TRBV28 and TRBJ2-1 proteins supply the regions before and after the CDR3; the full variable domain is: DVKVTQSSRYLVKRTGEKVFLECVQDMDHENMFWYRQDPGLGLRLIYFSYDVKMKEKGDIPEGYSVSREKKERFSLILESASTNQTSMYLCASSLVAGGYNEQFFGPGTRLTVL.